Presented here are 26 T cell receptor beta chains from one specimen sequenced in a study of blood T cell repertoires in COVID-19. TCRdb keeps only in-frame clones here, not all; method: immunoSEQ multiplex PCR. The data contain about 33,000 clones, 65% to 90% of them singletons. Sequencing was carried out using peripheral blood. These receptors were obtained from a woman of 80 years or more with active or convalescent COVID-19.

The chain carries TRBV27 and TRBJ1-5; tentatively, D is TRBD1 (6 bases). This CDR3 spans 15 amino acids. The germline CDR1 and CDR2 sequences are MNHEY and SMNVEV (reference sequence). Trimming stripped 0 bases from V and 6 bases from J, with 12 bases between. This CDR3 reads CASSLSGGQGQPQHF. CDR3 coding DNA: TGTGCCAGCAGTTTATCCGGGGGGCAAGGTCAGCCCCAGCATTTT.

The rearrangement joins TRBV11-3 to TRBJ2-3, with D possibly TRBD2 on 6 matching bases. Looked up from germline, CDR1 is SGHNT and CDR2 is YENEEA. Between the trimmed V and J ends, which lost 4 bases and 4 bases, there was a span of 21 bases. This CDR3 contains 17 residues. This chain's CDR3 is CASSSLYVGGASDTQYF. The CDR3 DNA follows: TGTGCCAGCAGCTCCCTTTATGTCGGGGGAGCCTCAGATACGCAGTATTTT.

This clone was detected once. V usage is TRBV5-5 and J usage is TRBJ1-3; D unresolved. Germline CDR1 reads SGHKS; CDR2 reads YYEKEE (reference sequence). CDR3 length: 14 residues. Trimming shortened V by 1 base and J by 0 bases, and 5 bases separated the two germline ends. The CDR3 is CASSLPSSGNTIYF. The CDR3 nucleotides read TGTGCCAGCAGCTTGCCCAGCTCTGGAAACACCATATATTTT.

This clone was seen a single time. CDR3 protein: CASSVAGDSGNTIYF. Here the CDR3 DNA reads TGTGCCAGCAGTGTAGCAGGAGACTCTGGAAACACCATATATTTT. The V and J genes are TRBV2 and TRBJ1-3; D is undetermined. Germline CDR1 is SNHLY and CDR2 is FYNNEI. Trimming took off 4 bases at V and 0 bases at J, with 10 bases between the two ends. This CDR3 contains 15 residues.

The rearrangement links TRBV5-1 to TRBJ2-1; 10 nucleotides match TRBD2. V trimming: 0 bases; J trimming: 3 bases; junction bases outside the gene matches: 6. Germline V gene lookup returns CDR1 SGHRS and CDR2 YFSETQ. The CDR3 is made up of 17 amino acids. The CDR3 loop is CASSLEVLAGVYNEQFF. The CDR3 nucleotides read TGCGCCAGCAGCTTGGAGGTTCTAGCGGGAGTCTACAATGAGCAGTTCTTC. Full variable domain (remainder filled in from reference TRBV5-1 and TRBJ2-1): KAGVTQTPRYLIKTRGQQVTLSCSPISGHRSVSWYQQTPGQGLQFLFEYFSETQRNKGNFPGRFSGRQFSNSRSEMNVSTLELGDSALYLCASSLEVLAGVYNEQFFGPGTRLTVL.

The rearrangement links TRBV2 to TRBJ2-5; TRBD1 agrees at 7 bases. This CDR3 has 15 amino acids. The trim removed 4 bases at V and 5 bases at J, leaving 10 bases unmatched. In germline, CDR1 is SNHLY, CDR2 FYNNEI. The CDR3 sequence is CASSVGQVIGETQYF. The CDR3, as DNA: TGTGCCAGCAGTGTTGGACAGGTGATTGGGGAGACCCAGTACTTC.

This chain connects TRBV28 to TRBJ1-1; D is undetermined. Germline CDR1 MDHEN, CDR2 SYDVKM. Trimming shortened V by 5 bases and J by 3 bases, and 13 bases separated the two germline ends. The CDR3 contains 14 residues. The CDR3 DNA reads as TGTGCCAGCAGTCTTAATAAGGGAGACACTGAAGCTTTCTTT. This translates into CASSLNKGDTEAFF. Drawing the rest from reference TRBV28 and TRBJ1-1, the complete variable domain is DVKVTQSSRYLVKRTGEKVFLECVQDMDHENMFWYRQDPGLGLRLIYFSYDVKMKEKGDIPEGYSVSREKKERFSLILESASTNQTSMYLCASSLNKGDTEAFFGQGTRLTVV.

The CDR3 DNA follows: TGTGCCAGCTCACCCCGCCCGGGGAACTACGAGCAGTACTTC. Amino acid sequence: CASSPRPGNYEQYF. V is TRBV18 and J is TRBJ2-7; TRBD2 is a possible D gene (5 bases). There are 14 residues in the CDR3. V was trimmed by 3 bases and J by 3 bases, leaving 12 bases between them. Germline loops: CDR1 KGHSH, CDR2 LQKENI. The full variable domain, completed using reference TRBV18 and TRBJ2-7, is NAGVMQNPRHLVRRRGQEARLRCSPMKGHSHVYWYRQLPEEGLKFMVYLQKENIIDESGMPKERFSAEFPKEGPSILRIQQVVRGDSAAYFCASSPRPGNYEQYFGPGTRLTVT.

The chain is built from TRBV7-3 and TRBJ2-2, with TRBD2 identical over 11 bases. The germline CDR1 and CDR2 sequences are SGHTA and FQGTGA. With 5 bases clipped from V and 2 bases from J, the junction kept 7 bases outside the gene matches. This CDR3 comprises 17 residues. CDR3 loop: CASSPSGTSGNTGELFF. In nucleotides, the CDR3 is TGTGCCAGCAGCCCTTCCGGGACTAGCGGTAACACCGGGGAGCTGTTTTTT. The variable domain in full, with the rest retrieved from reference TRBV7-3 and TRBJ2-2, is GAGVSQTPSNKVTEKGKYVELRCDPISGHTALYWYRQSLGQGPEFLIYFQGTGAADDSGLPNDRFFAVRPEGSVSTLKIQRTERGDSAVYLCASSPSGTSGNTGELFFGEGSRLTVL.

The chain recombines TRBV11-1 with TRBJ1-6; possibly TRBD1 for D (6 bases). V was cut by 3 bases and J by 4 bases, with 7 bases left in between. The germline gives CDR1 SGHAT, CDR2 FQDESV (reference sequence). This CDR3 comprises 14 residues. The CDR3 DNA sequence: TGTGCCAGCAGCTTCGGACAGTATAATTCACCCCTCCACTTT. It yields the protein CASSFGQYNSPLHF.

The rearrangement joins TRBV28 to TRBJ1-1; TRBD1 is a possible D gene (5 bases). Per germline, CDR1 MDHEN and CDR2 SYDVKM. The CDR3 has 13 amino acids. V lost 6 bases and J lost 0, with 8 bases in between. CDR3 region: CASRRQLNTEAFF. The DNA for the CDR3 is TGTGCCAGCAGGAGACAGCTGAACACTGAAGCTTTCTTT.

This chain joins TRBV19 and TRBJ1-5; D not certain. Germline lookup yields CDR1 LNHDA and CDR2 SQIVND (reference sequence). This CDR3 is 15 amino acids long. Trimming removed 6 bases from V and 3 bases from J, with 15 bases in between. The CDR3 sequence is CASRAPGLANQPQHF. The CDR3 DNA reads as TGTGCCAGTAGGGCCCCGGGTTTGGCCAATCAGCCCCAGCATTTT.

The CDR3 loop is CASSYSRGKDYGYTF. The CDR3 nucleotides read TGTGCCAGCAGTTACTCGAGAGGGAAGGACTATGGCTACACCTTC. The V call is TRBV6-5, the J call TRBJ1-2; D uncertain. CDR1 is MNHEY and CDR2 is SVGAGI in the germline V gene. The CDR3 totals 15 residues. The germline V and J ends were trimmed by 0 bases and 3 bases, with 11 bases remaining between them.

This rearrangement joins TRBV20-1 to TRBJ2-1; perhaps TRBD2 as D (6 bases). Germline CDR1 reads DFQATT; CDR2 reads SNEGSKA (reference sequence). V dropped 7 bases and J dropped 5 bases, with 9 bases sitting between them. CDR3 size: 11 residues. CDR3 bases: TGCAGTGTGGGACTTCACAATGAGCAGTTCTTC. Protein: CSVGLHNEQFF.

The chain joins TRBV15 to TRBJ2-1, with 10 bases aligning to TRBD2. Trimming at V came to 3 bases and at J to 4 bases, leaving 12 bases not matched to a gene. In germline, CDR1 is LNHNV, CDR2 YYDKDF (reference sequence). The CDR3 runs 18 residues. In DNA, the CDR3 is TGTGCCACCAGCAGGAAGACTAGCGGGTCTTGGCTTTACAATGAGCAGTTCTTC. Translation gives CATSRKTSGSWLYNEQFF.

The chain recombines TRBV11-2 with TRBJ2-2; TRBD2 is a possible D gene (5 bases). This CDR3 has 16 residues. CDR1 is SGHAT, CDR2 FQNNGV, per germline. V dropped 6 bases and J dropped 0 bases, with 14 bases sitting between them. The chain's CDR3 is CASRRGEDANTGELFF. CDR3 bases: TGTGCCAGCAGACGGGGAGAGGATGCGAACACCGGGGAGCTGTTTTTT.

CDR3 nucleotides: TGTGCCAGTCAGAGGAGCGGGAGTTCGGGAGAGACCCAGTACTTC. It is translated as CASQRSGSSGETQYF. The chain recombines TRBV19 with TRBJ2-5; TRBD2 matches at 8 bases. CDR1 LNHDA and CDR2 SQIVND come from the germline V gene (reference sequence). The length of the CDR3 is 15 residues. V was clipped by 8 bases and J by 4 bases; unmatched bases: 12. The whole variable domain, filled in from reference TRBV19 and TRBJ2-5, reads DGGITQSPKYLFRKEGQNVTLSCEQNLNHDAMYWYRQDPGQGLRLIYYSQIVNDFQKGDIAEGYSVSREKKESFPLTVTSAQKNPTAFYLCASQRSGSSGETQYFGPGTRLLVL.

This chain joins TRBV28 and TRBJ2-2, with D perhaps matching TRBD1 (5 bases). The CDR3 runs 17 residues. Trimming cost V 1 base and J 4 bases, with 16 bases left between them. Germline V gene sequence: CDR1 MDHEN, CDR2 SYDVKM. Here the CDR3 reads CASSLSPPGSGTGELFF. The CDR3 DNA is TGTGCCAGCAGTTTATCACCCCCAGGGTCGGGCACCGGGGAGCTGTTTTTT.

This CDR3 reads CATSRDRGQNYGYTF. DNA for the CDR3: TGTGCCACCAGCAGAGATCGGGGACAGAACTATGGCTACACCTTC. The chain employs TRBV15 and TRBJ1-2; 7 bases are a match to TRBD1. The germline V gene encodes CDR1 LNHNV and CDR2 YYDKDF (reference sequence). The length of the CDR3 is 15 residues. The junction had 3 bases not matched to a gene; V was cut back by 0 bases and J by 2 bases.

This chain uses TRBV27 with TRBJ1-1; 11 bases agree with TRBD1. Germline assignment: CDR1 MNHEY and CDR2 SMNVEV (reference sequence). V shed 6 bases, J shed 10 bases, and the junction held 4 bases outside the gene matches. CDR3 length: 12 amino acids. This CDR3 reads CASRKDRGPAFF. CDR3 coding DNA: TGTGCCAGCAGAAAGGACAGGGGGCCAGCTTTCTTT.

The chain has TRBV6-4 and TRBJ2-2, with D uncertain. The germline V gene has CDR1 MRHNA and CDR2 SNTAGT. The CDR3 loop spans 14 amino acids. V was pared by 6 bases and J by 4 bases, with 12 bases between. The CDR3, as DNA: TGTGCCAGCAGGCCATTTTCGGGCACCGGGGAGCTGTTTTTT. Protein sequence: CASRPFSGTGELFF.

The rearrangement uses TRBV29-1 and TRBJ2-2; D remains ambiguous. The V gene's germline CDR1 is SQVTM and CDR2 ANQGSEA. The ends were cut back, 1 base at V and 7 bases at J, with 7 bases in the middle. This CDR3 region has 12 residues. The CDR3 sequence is CSVEGGYGELFF. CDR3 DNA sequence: TGCAGCGTTGAAGGCGGTTACGGGGAGCTGTTTTTT.

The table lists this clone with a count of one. CDR3 region: CASSQDMSQPQHF. The CDR3, as DNA: TGTGCCAGCAGCCAAGATATGTCCCAGCCCCAGCATTTT. This sequence joins TRBV3-1 (or the pseudogene TRBV3-2) and TRBJ1-5; no clear D gene. With 0 bases removed from V and 7 bases from J, the gap between germline ends came to 7 bases. This CDR3 comprises 13 residues. The germline V gene has CDR1 LGHDT and CDR2 YNNKEL (reference sequence).

The CDR3 loop is CASSRGPLLTGYTF. As DNA, the CDR3 is TGTGCCAGCAGCAGGGGACCGCTTCTCACGGGCTACACCTTC. The chain combines TRBV6-5 with TRBJ1-2, with D possibly TRBD1 on 6 matching bases. V lost 6 bases to trimming and J lost 8 bases, with 19 bases between them. CDR3 length: 14 amino acids. Germline V gene sequence: CDR1 MNHEY, CDR2 SVGAGI.

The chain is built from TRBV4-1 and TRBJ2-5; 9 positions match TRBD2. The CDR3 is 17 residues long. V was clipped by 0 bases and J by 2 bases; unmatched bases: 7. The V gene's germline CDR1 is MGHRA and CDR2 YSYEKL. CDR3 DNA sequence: TGCGCCAGCAGCCAAGATCGGCTAGCGGGAAAACAAGAGACCCAGTACTTC. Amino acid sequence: CASSQDRLAGKQETQYF.

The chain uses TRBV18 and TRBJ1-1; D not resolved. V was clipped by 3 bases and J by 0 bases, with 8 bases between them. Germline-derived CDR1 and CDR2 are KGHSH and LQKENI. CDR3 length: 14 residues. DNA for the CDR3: TGTGCCAGCTCACCGGCCCTCATGAACACTGAAGCTTTCTTT. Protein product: CASSPALMNTEAFF.